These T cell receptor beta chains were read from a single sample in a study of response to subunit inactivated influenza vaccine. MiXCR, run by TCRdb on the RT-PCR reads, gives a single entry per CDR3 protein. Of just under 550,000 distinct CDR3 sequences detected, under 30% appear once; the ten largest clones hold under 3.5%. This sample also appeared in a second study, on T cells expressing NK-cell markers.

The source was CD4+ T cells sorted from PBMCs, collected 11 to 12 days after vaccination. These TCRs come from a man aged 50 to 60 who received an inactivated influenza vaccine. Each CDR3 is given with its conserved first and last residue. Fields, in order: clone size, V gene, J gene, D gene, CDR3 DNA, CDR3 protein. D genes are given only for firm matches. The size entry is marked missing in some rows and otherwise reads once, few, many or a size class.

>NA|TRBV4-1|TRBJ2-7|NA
TGCGCCAGCAGCCACTTCCACCAGGGGGGCGAGCAGTACTTC
CASSHFHQGGEQYF
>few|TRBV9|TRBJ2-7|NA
TGTGCCAGCAGCGTGGAACTGACGAGCTACGAGCAGTACTTC
CASSVELTSYEQYF
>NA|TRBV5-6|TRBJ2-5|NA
TGTGCCAGCAGCTTGGGGACATACGAAGAGACCCAGTACTTC
CASSLGTYEETQYF
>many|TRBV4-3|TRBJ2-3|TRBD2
TGCGCCAGCAGCCAAGATAGGGCTAGCGGGAGATCAAATACGCAGTATTTT
CASSQDRASGRSNTQYF
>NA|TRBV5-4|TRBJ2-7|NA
TGTGCCAGCAGCTCTGGTACCAACTACGAGCAGTACTTC
CASSSGTNYEQYF
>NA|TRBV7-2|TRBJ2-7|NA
TGTGCCAGCAGCTTACCCGGGACACTGGTACAGCAGTACTTC
CASSLPGTLVQQYF
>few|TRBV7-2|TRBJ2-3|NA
TGTGCCAGCAGCTTATGGCCAGAAGATACGCAGTATTTT
CASSLWPEDTQYF
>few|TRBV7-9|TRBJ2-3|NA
TGTGCCAGCAGCCCCTCGTGGCTCATCGAACTCACAGATACGCAGTATTTT
CASSPSWLIELTDTQYF
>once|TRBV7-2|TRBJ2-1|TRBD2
TGTGCCAGCATCCCCGCGAGTAGCGGGGGGGCAGCTGAGCAGTTCTTC
CASIPASSGGAAEQFF
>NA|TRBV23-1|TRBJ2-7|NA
TGCGCCAGCAGTCAACAGGGGACGGCTCACGAGCAGTACTTC
CASSQQGTAHEQYF
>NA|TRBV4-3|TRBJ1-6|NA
TGCGCCAGCAGCCAAGATCGGGAGGATTATTCACCCCTCCACTTT
CASSQDREDYSPLHF
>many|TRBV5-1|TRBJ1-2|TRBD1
TGCGCCAGCAGTGCAGGGGGCGACTATGGCTACACCTTC
CASSAGGDYGYTF
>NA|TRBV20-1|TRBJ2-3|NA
TGCAGTGCCCTTAGACGACAAGGTGGCACAGATACGCAGTATTTT
CSALRRQGGTDTQYF
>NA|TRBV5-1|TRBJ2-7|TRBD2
TGCGCCAGCAGTCGACTCGGGACTAGCGGGACCGAGCAGTACTTC
CASSRLGTSGTEQYF
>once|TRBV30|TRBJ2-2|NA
TGTGCCTGGAGTCCCCGGGCGGGTCTTTTCTACACCGGGGAGCTGTTTTTT
CAWSPRAGLFYTGELFF
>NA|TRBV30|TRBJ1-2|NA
TGTGCCTGGAGTGTCGGTGGCGGCTACACCTTC
CAWSVGGGYTF
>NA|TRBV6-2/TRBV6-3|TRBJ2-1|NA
TGTGCCAGCAGTCCACTCGGGGCTGAGCAGTTCTTC
CASSPLGAEQFF
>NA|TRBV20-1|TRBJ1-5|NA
TGCAGTGCTAGAGCATCTACAGCTGGAAATCAGCCCCAGCATTTT
CSARASTAGNQPQHF
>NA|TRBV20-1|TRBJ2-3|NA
TGCAGTGCAAGACTTAGCCCAGATACGCAGTATTTT
CSARLSPDTQYF
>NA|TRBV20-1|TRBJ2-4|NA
TGCAGTGCCGACGGGTACCCCGCCAAAAACATTCAGTACTTC
CSADGYPAKNIQYF
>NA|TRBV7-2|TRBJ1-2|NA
TGTGCCAGCAGCTCTTACAGGGCTAACTATGGCTACACCTTC
CASSSYRANYGYTF
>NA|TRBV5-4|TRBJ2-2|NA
TGTGCCAGCAGCCATCAGAACCGGAACACCGGGGAGCTGTTTTTT
CASSHQNRNTGELFF
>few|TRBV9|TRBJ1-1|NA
TGTGCCAGCAGCGTAGGACAGTTGGAAGTAACTGAAGCTTTCTTT
CASSVGQLEVTEAFF
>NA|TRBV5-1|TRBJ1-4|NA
TGCGCCAGCAGCCTAGGACAGACTGCAACTAATGAAAAACTGTTTTTT
CASSLGQTATNEKLFF
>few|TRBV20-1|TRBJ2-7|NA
TGCAGTGCTAGCCCTAGCGCGTTATCCTACGAGCAGTACTTC
CSASPSALSYEQYF
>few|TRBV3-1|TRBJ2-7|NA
TGTGCCAGCAGCCAAGGCAGGGGACGCGAGCAGTACTTC
CASSQGRGREQYF
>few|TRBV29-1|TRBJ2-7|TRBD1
TGCAGCGTTCTGACTCCGGGACAGAAATACGAGCAGTACTTC
CSVLTPGQKYEQYF
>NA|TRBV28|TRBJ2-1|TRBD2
TGTGCCAGCGGAAGAAGCGGGATTAGGAACAATGAGCAGTTCTTC
CASGRSGIRNNEQFF
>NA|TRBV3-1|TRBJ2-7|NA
TGTGCCAGCAGCCAAGGTGACCGGAACGAGCAGTACTTC
CASSQGDRNEQYF
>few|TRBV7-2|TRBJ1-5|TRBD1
TGTGCCAGCAGCGAAAGACAGGGGCAGCCCCAGCATTTT
CASSERQGQPQHF
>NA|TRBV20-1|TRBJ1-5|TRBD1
TGCAGGGGGACAGCCAATCAGCCCCAGCATTTT
CRGTANQPQHF
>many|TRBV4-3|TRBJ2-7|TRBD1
TGTGCCAGCAGCCAGGACAGGGGGTACGAGCAGTACTTC
CASSQDRGYEQYF
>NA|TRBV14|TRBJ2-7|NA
TGTGCCAGCAGCCAAGATTGGAGGGAGCAGTACTTC
CASSQDWREQYF
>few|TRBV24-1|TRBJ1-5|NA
TGTGCCACCAGTGACCCGAGAAACAATCAGCCCCAGCATTTT
CATSDPRNNQPQHF
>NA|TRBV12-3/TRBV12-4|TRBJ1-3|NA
TGTGCCAGCAGTCGAAACACCATATATTTT
CASSRNTIYF
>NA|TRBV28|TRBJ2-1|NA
TGTGCCAGCAGTTTATGGTCAGCGAATGAGCAGTTCTTC
CASSLWSANEQFF
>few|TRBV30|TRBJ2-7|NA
TGTGCCTGGAGCCGGGACATTGCTCCCTACGAGCAGTACTTC
CAWSRDIAPYEQYF
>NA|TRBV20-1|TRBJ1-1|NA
TGCAGTGCTGCAAGGGGGGGGGCTGAAGCTTTCTTT
CSAARGGAEAFF
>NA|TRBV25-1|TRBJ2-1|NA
TGTGCCAGCCAAGAGGGGACCTACAATGAGCAGTTCTTC
CASQEGTYNEQFF
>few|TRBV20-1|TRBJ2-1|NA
TGCAGTGACCGCCAACACACGCCCCCCTACAATGAGCAGTTCTTC
CSDRQHTPPYNEQFF
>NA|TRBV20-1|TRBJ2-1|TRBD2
TGCAGTGCTAGTCCGGGACTAGCGGGAGTCAATGAGCAGTTCTTC
CSASPGLAGVNEQFF
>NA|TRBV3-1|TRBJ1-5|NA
TGTGCCAGCAGCCAAGATGGAGGGCCCAATCAGCCCCAGCATTTT
CASSQDGGPNQPQHF
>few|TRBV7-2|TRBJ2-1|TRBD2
TGTGCCAGCAGCTTAGGTAGCGGGGCCGGATACAATGAGCAGTTCTTC
CASSLGSGAGYNEQFF
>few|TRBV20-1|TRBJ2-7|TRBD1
TGCAGTGCTGGGACAGGGGAATACGAGCAGTACTTC
CSAGTGEYEQYF
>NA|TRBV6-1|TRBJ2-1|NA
TGTGCCAGCAGTGTAAACCCTCCAGTGGCCTACAATGAGCAGTTCTTC
CASSVNPPVAYNEQFF
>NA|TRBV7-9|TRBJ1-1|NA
TGTGCCAGCAGCTTATCAGGGATGATAATGAACACTGAAGCTTTCTTT
CASSLSGMIMNTEAFF
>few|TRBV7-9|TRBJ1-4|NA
TGTGCCAGCAGCTCTGGAGGAGTCGAAAAACTGTTTTTT
CASSSGGVEKLFF
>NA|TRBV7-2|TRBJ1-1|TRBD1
TGTGCCAGCAGCCTGAGGGGGCTGGCTGAAGCTTTCTTT
CASSLRGLAEAFF
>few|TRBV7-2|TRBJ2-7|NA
TGTGCCAGCAGCTGGGACGGGGGCTCTGGGGACGAGCAGTACTTC
CASSWDGGSGDEQYF
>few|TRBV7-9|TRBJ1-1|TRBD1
TGTGCCAGCAGCCGCCTACAGGGGGTCCCTGAAGCTTTCTTT
CASSRLQGVPEAFF
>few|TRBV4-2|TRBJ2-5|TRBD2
TGTGCCAGCAGCAGGCAGGGCGGGGGTCGAGGGGAGACCCAGTACTTC
CASSRQGGGRGETQYF
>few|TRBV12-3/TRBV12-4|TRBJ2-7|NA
TGTGCCAGCAGCGCAGGGAATCTCGGCGAGCAGTACTTC
CASSAGNLGEQYF
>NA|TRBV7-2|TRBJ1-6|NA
TGTGCCAGCAGCACTCGGACAAGAGATAATTCACCCCTCCACTTT
CASSTRTRDNSPLHF
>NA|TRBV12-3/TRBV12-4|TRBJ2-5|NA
TGTGCCAGCAGTTCCTATAGGACACTCCAAGAGACCCAGTACTTC
CASSSYRTLQETQYF
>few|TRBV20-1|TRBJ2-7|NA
TGCAGTGCTAGACTCGGGGGCCGAACCTACGAGCAGTACTTC
CSARLGGRTYEQYF